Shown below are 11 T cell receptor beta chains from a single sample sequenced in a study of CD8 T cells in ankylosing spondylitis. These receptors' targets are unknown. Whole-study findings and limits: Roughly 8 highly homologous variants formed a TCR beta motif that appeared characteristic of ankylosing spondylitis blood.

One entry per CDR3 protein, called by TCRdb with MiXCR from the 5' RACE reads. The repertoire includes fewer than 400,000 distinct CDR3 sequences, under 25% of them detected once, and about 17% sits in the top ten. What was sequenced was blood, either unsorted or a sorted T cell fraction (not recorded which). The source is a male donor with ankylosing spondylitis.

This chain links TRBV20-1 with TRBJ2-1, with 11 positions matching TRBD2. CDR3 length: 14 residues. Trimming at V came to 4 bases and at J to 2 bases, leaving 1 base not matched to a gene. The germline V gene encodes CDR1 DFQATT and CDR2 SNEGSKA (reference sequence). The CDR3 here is CSANSGRAYNEQFF. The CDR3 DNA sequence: TGCAGTGCTAATAGCGGGAGGGCCTACAATGAGCAGTTCTTC.

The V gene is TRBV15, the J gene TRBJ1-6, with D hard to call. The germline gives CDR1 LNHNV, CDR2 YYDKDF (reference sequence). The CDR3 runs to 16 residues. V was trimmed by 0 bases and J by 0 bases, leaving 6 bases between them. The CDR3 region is CATSRDRGSYNSPLHF. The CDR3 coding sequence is TGTGCCACCAGCAGAGATCGGGGCTCCTATAATTCACCCCTCCACTTT. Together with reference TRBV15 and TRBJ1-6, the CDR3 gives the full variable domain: DAMVIQNPRYQVTQFGKPVTLSCSQTLNHNVMYWYQQKSSQAPKLLFHYYDKDFNNEADTPDNFQSRRPNTSFCFLDIRSPGLGDTAMYLCATSRDRGSYNSPLHFGNGTRLTVT.

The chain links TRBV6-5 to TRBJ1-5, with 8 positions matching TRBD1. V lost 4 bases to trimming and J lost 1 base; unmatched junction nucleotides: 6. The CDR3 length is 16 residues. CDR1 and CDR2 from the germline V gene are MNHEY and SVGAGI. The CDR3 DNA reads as TGTGCCAGCAGTTTATCAGGGGGCCGGAGCAATCAGCCCCAGCATTTT. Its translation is CASSLSGGRSNQPQHF.

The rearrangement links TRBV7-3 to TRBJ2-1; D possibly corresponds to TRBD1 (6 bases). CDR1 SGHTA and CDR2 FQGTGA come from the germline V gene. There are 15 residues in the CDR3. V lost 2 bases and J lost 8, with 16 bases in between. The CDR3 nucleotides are TGTGCCAGCAGCTTAGAGACTGGGGGCTTTGATGAGCAGTTCTTC. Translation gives CASSLETGGFDEQFF.

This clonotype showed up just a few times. CDR3 coding DNA: TGCAGTGCAAAGACTAGCGGACCTTCCAATGAGCAGTTCTTC. It translates to CSAKTSGPSNEQFF. The J gene is TRBJ2-1, the V gene TRBV20-1, with 9 nucleotides matching TRBD2. Germline V CDR1 and CDR2: DFQATT, SNEGSKA (reference sequence). With V trimmed by 6 bases and J by 6 bases, 9 bases remained unmatched. The CDR3 is made up of 14 amino acids.

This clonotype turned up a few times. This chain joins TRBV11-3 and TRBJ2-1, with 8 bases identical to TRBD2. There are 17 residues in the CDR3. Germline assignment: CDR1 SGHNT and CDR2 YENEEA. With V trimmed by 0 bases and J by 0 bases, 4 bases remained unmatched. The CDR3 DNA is TGTGCCAGCAGCTTAGATCTCAGCGGGAGCTCCTACAATGAGCAGTTCTTC. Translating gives CASSLDLSGSSYNEQFF.

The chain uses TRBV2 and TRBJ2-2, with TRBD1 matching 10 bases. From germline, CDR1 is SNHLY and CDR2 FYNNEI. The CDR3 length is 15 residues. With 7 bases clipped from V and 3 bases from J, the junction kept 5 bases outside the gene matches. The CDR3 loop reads CASKSGTGDTGELFF. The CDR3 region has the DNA TGTGCCAGCAAATCCGGGACAGGGGACACCGGGGAGCTGTTTTTT.

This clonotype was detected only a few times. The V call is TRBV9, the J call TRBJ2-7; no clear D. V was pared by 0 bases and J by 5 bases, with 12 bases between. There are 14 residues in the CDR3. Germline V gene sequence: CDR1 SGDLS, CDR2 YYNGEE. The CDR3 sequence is CASSVGPEPHEQYF. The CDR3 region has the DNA TGTGCCAGCAGCGTAGGCCCCGAACCACACGAGCAGTACTTC.

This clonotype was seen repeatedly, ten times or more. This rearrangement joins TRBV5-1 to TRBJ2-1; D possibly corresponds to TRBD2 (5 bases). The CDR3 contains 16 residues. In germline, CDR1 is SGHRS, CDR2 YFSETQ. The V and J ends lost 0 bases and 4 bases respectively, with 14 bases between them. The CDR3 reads CASSLDGVFVYNEQFF. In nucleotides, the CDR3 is TGCGCCAGCAGCTTGGACGGGGTATTTGTTTACAATGAGCAGTTCTTC.

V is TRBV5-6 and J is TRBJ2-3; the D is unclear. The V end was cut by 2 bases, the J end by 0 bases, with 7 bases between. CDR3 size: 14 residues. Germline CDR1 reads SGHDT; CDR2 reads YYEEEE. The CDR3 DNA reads TGTGCCAGCAGCTTCAAGATGAGCACAGATACGCAGTATTTT. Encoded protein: CASSFKMSTDTQYF.

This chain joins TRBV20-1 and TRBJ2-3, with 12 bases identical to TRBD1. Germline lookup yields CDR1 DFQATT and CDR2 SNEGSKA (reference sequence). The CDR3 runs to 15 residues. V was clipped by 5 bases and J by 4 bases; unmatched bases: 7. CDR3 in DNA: TGCAGTGCTGCACCCGGGACAGGGGGCGCAGATACGCAGTATTTT. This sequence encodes CSAAPGTGGADTQYF.